Below, 6 T cell receptor beta chains from the same sample are listed, as sequenced in a study of blood T cell repertoires in COVID-19. Assay: immunoSEQ multiplex PCR; the TCRdb copy retains only in-frame clones and omits some. This table has fewer than 130,000 clones, around 89% appearing once. The sequencing input was peripheral blood. Source of these receptors: a woman between 45 and 65 years old with acute or convalescent COVID-19.

The gene calls are TRBV4-2 and TRBJ2-1, with a tentative D call TRBD2 (6 bases). Germline values: CDR1 LGHNA, CDR2 YNFKEQ. Trimming cost V 0 bases and J 2 bases, with 8 bases left between them. The CDR3 loop spans 15 amino acids. For the CDR3, the DNA is TGTGCCAGCAGCCAAGACCGGGAGACCTACAATGAGCAGTTCTTC. Its protein product is CASSQDRETYNEQFF.

The chain combines TRBV7-9 with TRBJ2-4; TRBD1 agrees at 7 bases. V trimming: 5 bases; J trimming: 9 bases; junction bases outside the gene matches: 10. The CDR3 totals 14 residues. In germline, CDR1 is SEHNR, CDR2 FQNEAQ (reference sequence). In DNA, the CDR3 is TGTGCCAGCAGCCCCCGACAGGGTAGGGTCATTCAGTACTTC. This sequence encodes CASSPRQGRVIQYF.

This clone has just one count. The chain has TRBV6-2 or TRBV6-3 and TRBJ1-1; weak D call: TRBD1 (5 bases). Trimming removed 5 bases at V and 6 bases at J, with 16 bases between. Germline-derived CDR1 and CDR2 are MNHEY and SVGEGT. The CDR3 contains 14 residues. Here the CDR3 reads CASSRATGSAEAFF. CDR3 in DNA: TGTGCCAGCAGTCGAGCTACAGGTTCGGCTGAAGCTTTCTTT.

V and J are TRBV6-5 and TRBJ2-2; TRBD1 matches at 7 bases. Germline V gene lookup returns CDR1 MNHEY and CDR2 SVGAGI. This CDR3 is built from 15 residues. With V trimmed by 2 bases and J by 3 bases, 3 bases remained unmatched. This chain's CDR3 is CASSYGQGDTGELFF. CDR3 bases: TGTGCCAGCAGTTACGGGCAGGGGGACACCGGGGAGCTGTTTTTT.

The chain combines TRBV11-1 with TRBJ2-7; 10 bases agree with TRBD1. Germline loops: CDR1 SGHAT, CDR2 FQDESV (reference sequence). The CDR3 is 13 amino acids. Germline trimming cut 3 bases from V and 6 bases from J; bases unmatched to any gene: 2. CDR3 sequence reads: CASSLDRGTEQYF. The CDR3 region has the DNA TGTGCCAGCAGCTTGGACAGGGGGACCGAGCAGTACTTC.

The chain employs TRBV19 and TRBJ1-5; TRBD1 aligns across 9 bases. This CDR3 region has 17 residues. J lost 9 bases, V lost 6 bases, and 18 bases had no gene match. Per the germline V gene, CDR1 is LNHDA and CDR2 is SQIVND (reference sequence). CDR3 region: CASSPPWDRDGGRPQHF. Written as DNA, the CDR3 is TGTGCCAGTAGCCCGCCCTGGGACAGGGACGGAGGGCGGCCCCAGCATTTT.